This TCR beta chain was captured in a study of cytomegalovirus exposure and HLA in healthy donors. Broader study findings: The listing of 150 to 200 TCR beta chains classed them as cytomegalovirus-associated. Presence/absence analyses rested on an assumption that sequencing depth was roughly uniform across donors. Only CMV serostatus was available as immune exposure information.

With regard to this clone: Antigen unknown.

Donors in the study were healthy people who gave bone marrow. This CDR3 is 15 amino acids long. V shed 3 bases and J 4 bases; nucleotides not matched to a gene: 7. CDR1 is GTSNPN, CDR2 SVGIG, per germline (reference sequence). PCR amplification relied on 60 Vbeta primers (plus 13 Jbeta primers). Sequencing was performed with immunoSEQ multiplex PCR; in TCRdb, only in-frame clones are kept and a portion is missing. This table has 150,000 to 170,000 clones, 79% appearing once. The source is a man aged 30-40 years in good health and CMV-seropositive. The specimen sequenced was PBMCs. This chain uses TRBV30 with TRBJ2-5; 11 bases align to TRBD2. CDR3 sequence: CAWRPLAGEVETQYF. As DNA, the CDR3 is TGTGCCTGGAGGCCACTAGCGGGAGAGGTAGAGACCCAGTACTTC.